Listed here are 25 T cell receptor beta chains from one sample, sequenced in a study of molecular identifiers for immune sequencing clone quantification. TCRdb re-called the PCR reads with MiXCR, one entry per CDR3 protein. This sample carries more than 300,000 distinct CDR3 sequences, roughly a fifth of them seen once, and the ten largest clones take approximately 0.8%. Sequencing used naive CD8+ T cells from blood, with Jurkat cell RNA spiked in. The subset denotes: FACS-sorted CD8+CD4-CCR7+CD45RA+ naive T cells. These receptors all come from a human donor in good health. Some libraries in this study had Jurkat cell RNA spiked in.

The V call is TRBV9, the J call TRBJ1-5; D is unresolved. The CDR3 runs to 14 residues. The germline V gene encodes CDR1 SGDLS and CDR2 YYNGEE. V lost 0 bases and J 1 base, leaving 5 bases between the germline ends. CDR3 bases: TGTGCCAGCAGCGTAGGAGTGAGCAATCAGCCCCAGCATTTT. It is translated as CASSVGVSNQPQHF.

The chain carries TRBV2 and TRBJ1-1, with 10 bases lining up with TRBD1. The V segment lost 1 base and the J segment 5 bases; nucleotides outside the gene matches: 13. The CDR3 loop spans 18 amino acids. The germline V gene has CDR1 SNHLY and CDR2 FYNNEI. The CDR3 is CASSEVTGGSIGETEAFF. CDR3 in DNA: TGTGCCAGCAGTGAAGTGACAGGGGGCTCGATCGGGGAAACTGAAGCTTTCTTT.

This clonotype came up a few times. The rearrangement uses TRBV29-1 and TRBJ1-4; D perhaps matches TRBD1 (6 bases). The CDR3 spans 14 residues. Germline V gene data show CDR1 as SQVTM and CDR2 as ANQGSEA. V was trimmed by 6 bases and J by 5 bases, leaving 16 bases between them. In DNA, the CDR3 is TGCAGCGTCGGCTTCCCAGGGGAAAATGAAAAACTGTTTTTT. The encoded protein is CSVGFPGENEKLFF.

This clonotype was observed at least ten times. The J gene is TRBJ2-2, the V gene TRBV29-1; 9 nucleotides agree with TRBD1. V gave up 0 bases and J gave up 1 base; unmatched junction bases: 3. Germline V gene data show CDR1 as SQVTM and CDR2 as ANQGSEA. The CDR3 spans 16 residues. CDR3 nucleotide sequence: TGCAGCGTTGAAGATACGGACAGGGGGAACACCGGGGAGCTGTTTTTT. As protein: CSVEDTDRGNTGELFF.

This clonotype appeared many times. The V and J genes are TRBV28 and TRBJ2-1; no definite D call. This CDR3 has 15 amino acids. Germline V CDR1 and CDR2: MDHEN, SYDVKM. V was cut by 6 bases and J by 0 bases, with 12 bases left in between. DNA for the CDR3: TGTGCCAGCAGACAAAGACCCAGCTCCTACAATGAGCAGTTCTTC. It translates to CASRQRPSSYNEQFF.

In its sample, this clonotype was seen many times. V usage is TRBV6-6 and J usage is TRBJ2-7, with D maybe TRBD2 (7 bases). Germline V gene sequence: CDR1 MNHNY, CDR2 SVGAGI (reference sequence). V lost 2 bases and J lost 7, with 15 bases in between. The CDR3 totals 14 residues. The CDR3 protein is CASSYEGGAGEQYF. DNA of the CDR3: TGTGCCAGCAGTTACGAAGGGGGGGCGGGGGAGCAGTACTTC.

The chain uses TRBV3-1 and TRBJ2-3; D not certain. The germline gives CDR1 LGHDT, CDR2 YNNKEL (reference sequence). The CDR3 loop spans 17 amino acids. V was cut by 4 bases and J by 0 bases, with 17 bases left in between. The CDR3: CASSPALDGVSTDTQYF. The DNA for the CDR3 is TGTGCCAGCAGCCCCGCTCTTGACGGAGTTAGCACAGATACGCAGTATTTT.

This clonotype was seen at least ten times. The CDR3 spells CASSLGAGGEQYF. The CDR3 DNA reads as TGTGCCAGCAGCTTAGGGGCAGGGGGCGAGCAGTACTTC. V is TRBV7-2 and J is TRBJ2-7, with 7 bases fitting TRBD1. The J segment lost 6 bases and the V segment lost 1 base, leaving 3 bases of the junction unmatched. This CDR3 contains 13 residues. Per germline, CDR1 SGHTA and CDR2 FQGNSA.

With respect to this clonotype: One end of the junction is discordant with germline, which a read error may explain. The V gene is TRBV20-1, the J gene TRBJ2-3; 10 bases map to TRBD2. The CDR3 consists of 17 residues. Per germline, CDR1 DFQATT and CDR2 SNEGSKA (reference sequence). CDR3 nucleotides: TGCAATGCTAGATCAAAACCTCTAGCGGGAGGCACAGATACGCAGTATTTT. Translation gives CNARSKPLAGGTDTQYF.

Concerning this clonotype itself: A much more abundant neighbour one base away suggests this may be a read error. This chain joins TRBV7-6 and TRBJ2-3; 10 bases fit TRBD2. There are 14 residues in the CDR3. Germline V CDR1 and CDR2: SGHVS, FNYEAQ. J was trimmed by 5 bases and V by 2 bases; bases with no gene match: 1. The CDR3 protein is CASSLWTSGDTQYF. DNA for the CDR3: TGTGCCAGCAGCTTATGGACTAGCGGAGATACGCAGTATTTT.

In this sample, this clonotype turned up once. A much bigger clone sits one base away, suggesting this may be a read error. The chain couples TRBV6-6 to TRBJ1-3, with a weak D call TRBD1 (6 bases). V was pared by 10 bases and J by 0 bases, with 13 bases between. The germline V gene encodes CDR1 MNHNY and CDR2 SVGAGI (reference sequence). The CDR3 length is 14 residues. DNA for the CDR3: TGTGCCAACGATACAGGGAGCTCTGGAAACACCATATATTTT. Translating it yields CANDTGSSGNTIYF.

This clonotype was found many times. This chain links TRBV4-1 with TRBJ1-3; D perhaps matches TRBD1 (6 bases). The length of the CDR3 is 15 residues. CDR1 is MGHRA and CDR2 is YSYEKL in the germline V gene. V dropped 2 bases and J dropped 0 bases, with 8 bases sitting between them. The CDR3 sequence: CASSQTGFSGNTIYF. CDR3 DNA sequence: TGCGCCAGCAGCCAAACAGGGTTCTCTGGAAACACCATATATTTT.

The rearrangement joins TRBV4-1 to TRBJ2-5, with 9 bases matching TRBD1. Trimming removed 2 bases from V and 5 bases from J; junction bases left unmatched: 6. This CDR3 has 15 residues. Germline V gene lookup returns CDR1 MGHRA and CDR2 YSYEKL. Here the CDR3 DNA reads TGCGCCAGCAGCCAACAGACAGGGGGGTCGGAGACCCAGTACTTC. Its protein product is CASSQQTGGSETQYF.

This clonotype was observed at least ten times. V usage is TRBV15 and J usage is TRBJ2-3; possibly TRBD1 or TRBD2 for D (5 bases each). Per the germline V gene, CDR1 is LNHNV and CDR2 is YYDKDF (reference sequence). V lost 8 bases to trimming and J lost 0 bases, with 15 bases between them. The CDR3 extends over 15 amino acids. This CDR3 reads CATHPGATSTDTQYF. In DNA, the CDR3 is TGTGCCACCCACCCCGGGGCGACTAGCACAGATACGCAGTATTTT.

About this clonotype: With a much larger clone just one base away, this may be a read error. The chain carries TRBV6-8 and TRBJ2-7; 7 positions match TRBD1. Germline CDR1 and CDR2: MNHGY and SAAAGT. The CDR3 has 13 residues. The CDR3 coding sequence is TGTGTCAGCACTGATGACAGGGACTACGAGCAGTACTTC. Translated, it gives CVSTDDRDYEQYF.

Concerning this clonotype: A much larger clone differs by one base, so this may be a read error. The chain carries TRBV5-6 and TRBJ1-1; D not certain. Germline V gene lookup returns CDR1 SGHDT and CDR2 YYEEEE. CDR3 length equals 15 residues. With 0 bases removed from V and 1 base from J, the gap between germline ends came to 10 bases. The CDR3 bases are TGTGCCAGCAGCTTGGCCGACATAGCGAACACTGAAGCTTTCTTT. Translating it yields CASSLADIANTEAFF.

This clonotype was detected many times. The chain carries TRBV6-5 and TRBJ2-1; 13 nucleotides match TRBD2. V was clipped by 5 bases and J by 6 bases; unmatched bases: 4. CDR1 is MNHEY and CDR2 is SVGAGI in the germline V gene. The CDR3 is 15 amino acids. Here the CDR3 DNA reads TGTGCCAGCAGTGACGGACTAGCGGGAGTCAATGAGCAGTTCTTC. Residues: CASSDGLAGVNEQFF.

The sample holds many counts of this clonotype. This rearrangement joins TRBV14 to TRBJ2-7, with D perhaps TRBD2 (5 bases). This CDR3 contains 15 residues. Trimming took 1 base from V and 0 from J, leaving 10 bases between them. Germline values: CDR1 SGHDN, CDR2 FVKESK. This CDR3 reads CASSQAGVSSYEQYF. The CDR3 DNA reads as TGTGCCAGCAGCCAAGCCGGGGTGAGCTCCTACGAGCAGTACTTC.

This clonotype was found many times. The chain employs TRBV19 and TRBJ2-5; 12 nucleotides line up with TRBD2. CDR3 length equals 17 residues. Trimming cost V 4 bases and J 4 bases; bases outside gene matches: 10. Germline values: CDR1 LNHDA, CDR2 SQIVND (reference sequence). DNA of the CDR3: TGTGCCAGTAGTAGTTCTAGCGGGGGGGCCTTAGGAGAGACCCAGTACTTC. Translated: CASSSSSGGALGETQYF.

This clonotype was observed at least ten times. The DNA for the CDR3 is TGTGCCAGCAGTTTTGGGACAGGGGGTTACGAGCAGTACTTC. Its protein is CASSFGTGGYEQYF. The gene calls are TRBV27 and TRBJ2-7; 11 bases map to TRBD1. Germline V gene lookup returns CDR1 MNHEY and CDR2 SMNVEV (reference sequence). The CDR3 sequence is 14 residues long. J lost 4 bases, V lost 3 bases, and 2 bases had no gene match.

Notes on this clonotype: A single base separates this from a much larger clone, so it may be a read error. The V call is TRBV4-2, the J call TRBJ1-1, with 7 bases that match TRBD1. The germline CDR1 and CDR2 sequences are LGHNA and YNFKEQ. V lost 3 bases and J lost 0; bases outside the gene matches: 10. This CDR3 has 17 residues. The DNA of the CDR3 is TGTGCCAGCAGCCAGGAACAGGGGCTTGGCATGAACACTGAAGCTTTCTTT. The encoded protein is CASSQEQGLGMNTEAFF.

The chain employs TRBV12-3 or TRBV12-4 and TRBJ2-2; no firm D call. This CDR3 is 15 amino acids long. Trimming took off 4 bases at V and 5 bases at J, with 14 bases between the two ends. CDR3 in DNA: TGTGCCAGCAGTTACCTTGACCTTGGGACCGGGGAGCTGTTTTTT. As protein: CASSYLDLGTGELFF.

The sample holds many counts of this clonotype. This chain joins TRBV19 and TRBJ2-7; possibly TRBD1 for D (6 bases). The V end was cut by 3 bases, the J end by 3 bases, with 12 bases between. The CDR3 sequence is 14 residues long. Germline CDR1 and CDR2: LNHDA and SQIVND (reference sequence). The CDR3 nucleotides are TGTGCCAGTAGTATCAGGGGTCCGATCTACGAGCAGTACTTC. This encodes CASSIRGPIYEQYF.

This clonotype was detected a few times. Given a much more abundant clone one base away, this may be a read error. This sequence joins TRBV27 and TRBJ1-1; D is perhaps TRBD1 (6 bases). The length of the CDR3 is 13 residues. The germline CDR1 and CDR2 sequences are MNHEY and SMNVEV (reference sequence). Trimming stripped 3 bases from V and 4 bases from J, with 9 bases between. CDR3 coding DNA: TGTGCCAGCAGTTTCATAGGGGGCACTGAAGCTTTCTTT. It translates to CASSFIGGTEAFF.

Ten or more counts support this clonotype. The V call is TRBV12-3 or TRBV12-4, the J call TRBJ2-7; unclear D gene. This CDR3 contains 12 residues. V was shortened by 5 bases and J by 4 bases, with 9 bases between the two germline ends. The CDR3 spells CASSADGYEQYF. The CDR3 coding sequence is TGTGCCAGCAGTGCCGACGGTTACGAGCAGTACTTC.